This TCR beta chain came from a study of blood T cells in healthy people across ages. This clonotype was seen many times. The junction differs from germline at one of its ends, possibly a read error. A second about 6 to 12 cycle PCR used barcoded and J-beta primers. Every individual sample yielded 2.5 million or more paired-end reads (each containing CDR3). TCRdb called the 5' RACE reads again in MiXCR, with one record for every CDR3 protein. This table holds fewer than 1,200,000 distinct CDR3 sequences, under 30% found once. CDR3 length: 11 residues. Germline V gene data show CDR1 as SGHRS and CDR2 as YFSETQ. The sample also formed part of further work on T cells of mothers and their children. That source reports: A few healthy Caucasian mothers and their six children donated. The overlap seen between related mothers and children slightly exceeded that of unrelated pairs, though not significantly.

The sample taken for sequencing was blood. This rearrangement joins TRBV5-1 to TRBJ2-7; D is tentatively TRBD1 or TRBD2 (6 bases each). The sequence derives from a girl between 2 and 10 years old in good health. The CDR3 sequence is CASSFDRRELF. The CDR3 DNA is TGCGCCAGCAGCTTCGACAGGAGGGAGCTCTTC.